The 14 T cell receptor beta chains below were found in one sample sequenced in a study of shared T cell receptors in the human thymus. Some clones are missing from TCRdb's copy, which holds only in-frame ones; the method was immunoSEQ multiplex PCR. The table includes some 640,000 clones, about 87% detected once. The data were also submitted as part of a second study, on human thymus T cells.

Input material: thymocytes. The source of these receptors is a boy younger than two with a congenital heart defect.

The chain links TRBV28 to TRBJ2-7; TRBD1 might be the D (5 bases). Germline V gene lookup returns CDR1 MDHEN and CDR2 SYDVKM. V was clipped by 2 bases and J by 5 bases, with 13 bases between them. The CDR3 has 14 residues. The CDR3 sequence: CASSLGAGLHEQYF. The CDR3 coding sequence is TGTGCCAGCAGTTTAGGGGCAGGCCTCCACGAGCAGTACTTC.

The rearrangement joins TRBV6-1 to TRBJ1-1; D is undetermined. This CDR3 is built from 12 residues. The germline gives CDR1 MNHNS, CDR2 SASEGT. V dropped 8 bases and J dropped 1 base, with 8 bases sitting between them. This CDR3 is CASAGSNTEAFF. In nucleotides, the CDR3 is TGTGCCAGCGCGGGCTCGAACACTGAAGCTTTCTTT.

The chain combines TRBV9 with TRBJ1-5; TRBD1 is a possible D gene (6 bases). With 4 bases removed from V and 5 bases from J, the gap between germline ends came to 10 bases. Per germline, CDR1 SGDLS and CDR2 YYNGEE. The length of the CDR3 is 13 residues. CDR3 residues: CASSTRTDQPQHF. The CDR3 DNA sequence: TGTGCCAGCAGCACTCGGACAGATCAGCCCCAGCATTTT. The full variable domain, in which reference TRBV9 and TRBJ1-5 provide the parts outside the CDR3, is DSGVTQTPKHLITATGQRVTLRCSPRSGDLSVYWYQQSLDQGLQFLIQYYNGEERAKGNILERFSAQQFPDLHSELNLSSLELGDSALYFCASSTRTDQPQHFGDGTRLSIL.

This chain joins TRBV7-2 and TRBJ1-1, with 7 positions matching TRBD1. V was pared by 5 bases and J by 13 bases, with 13 bases of the junction left unmatched. Germline loops: CDR1 SGHTA, CDR2 FQGNSA. The CDR3 totals 13 residues. In nucleotides, the CDR3 is TGTGCCAGCAGCACAGGGACAGTCCTCTCAGGTTTCTTT. This sequence encodes CASSTGTVLSGFF.

The chain has TRBV6-5 and TRBJ1-2, with D hard to call. The germline gives CDR1 MNHEY, CDR2 SVGAGI. V lost 7 bases and J lost 3, with 15 bases in between. This CDR3 has 14 residues. Written as DNA, the CDR3 is TGTGCCAGCACTTCCTCTGGGCACGACTATGGCTACACCTTC. Protein sequence: CASTSSGHDYGYTF.

This clone has a single count. The chain recombines TRBV28 with TRBJ1-2; D is undetermined. Per germline, CDR1 MDHEN and CDR2 SYDVKM. Trimming removed 5 bases from V and 4 bases from J, with 17 bases in between. This CDR3 region has 15 residues. CDR3 residues: CASSMDSPPRYGYTF. In DNA form, the CDR3 reads TGTGCCAGCAGTATGGACTCTCCCCCCCGCTATGGCTACACCTTC.

This sequence joins TRBV27 and TRBJ1-6, with 7 bases fitting TRBD1. The J segment lost 1 base and the V segment lost 6 bases, leaving 12 bases of the junction unmatched. CDR1 is MNHEY and CDR2 is SMNVEV in the germline V gene (reference sequence). CDR3 length equals 18 residues. As DNA, the CDR3 is TGTGCCAGCAGATTGGGGTCGACAGGGATGTCCTATAATTCACCCCTCCACTTT. Translated, it gives CASRLGSTGMSYNSPLHF.

V is TRBV7-9 and J is TRBJ2-7; 8 bases match TRBD1. The V gene's germline CDR1 is SEHNR and CDR2 FQNEAQ (reference sequence). V was pared by 5 bases and J by 7 bases, with 7 bases of the junction left unmatched. This CDR3 comprises 13 residues. This CDR3 reads CASSPTGAGEQYF. The CDR3 DNA is TGTGCCAGCAGCCCGACAGGGGCAGGGGAGCAGTACTTC.

This clone was counted between two and nine times. The chain has TRBV25-1 and TRBJ2-5; 9 bases match TRBD2. Trimming removed 5 bases from V and 5 bases from J; junction bases left unmatched: 18. In germline, CDR1 is MGHDK, CDR2 SYGVNS. This CDR3 is built from 18 residues. The chain's CDR3 is CASSFYRAGGYIRETQYF. CDR3 nucleotides: TGTGCCAGCAGTTTTTACCGTGCGGGGGGGTACATTAGGGAGACCCAGTACTTC.

This clone has just a few counts. The chain carries TRBV6-6 and TRBJ1-4; a possible D gene is TRBD1 (6 bases). CDR3 length: 14 amino acids. The germline V and J ends were trimmed by 4 bases and 8 bases, with 14 bases remaining between them. Germline CDR1 and CDR2: MNHNY and SVGAGI (reference sequence). The CDR3, as DNA: TGTGCCAGCAGTTCAGGACAGCTAGGGGAAAAACTGTTTTTT. It yields the protein CASSSGQLGEKLFF.

V usage is TRBV29-1 and J usage is TRBJ2-3; 10 bases align to TRBD2. CDR1 SQVTM and CDR2 ANQGSEA come from the germline V gene. J lost 4 bases, V lost 3 bases, and 13 bases had no gene match. The CDR3 has 17 amino acids. The CDR3 nucleotides are TGCAGCGTTGACGGGAGTTTAGCGGGAGGAGAGGCAGATACGCAGTATTTT. It is translated as CSVDGSLAGGEADTQYF.

The gene calls are TRBV27 and TRBJ2-1; TRBD2 matches at 10 bases. This CDR3 contains 23 residues. The J segment lost 9 bases and the V segment lost 2 bases, leaving 31 bases of the junction unmatched. From germline, CDR1 is MNHEY and CDR2 SMNVEV (reference sequence). The DNA of the CDR3 is TGTGCCAGCAGTTTAGGGACAGGAAAAGGCTCCCGCACTAGCGGGAAATGTATCGGTGAGCAGTTCTTC. Amino acids: CASSLGTGKGSRTSGKCIGEQFF.

This clone came up once. The V call is TRBV12-5, the J call TRBJ1-5; no clear D gene. V lost 1 base and J lost 1, with 11 bases in between. Germline V gene data show CDR1 as LGHNT and CDR2 as FRNRAP. This CDR3 spans 16 amino acids. The DNA of the CDR3 is TGTGCTAGTGGTTTGGCTGGAGGAGGGAGCAATCAGCCCCAGCATTTT. Its protein is CASGLAGGGSNQPQHF.

In DNA form, the CDR3 reads TGTGCCAGCAGTTTTGTTTTCGGGACAGGGCTTGATGGCTACACCTTC. Translating it yields CASSFVFGTGLDGYTF. The chain links TRBV28 to TRBJ1-2, with 9 bases lining up with TRBD1. With V trimmed by 3 bases and J by 6 bases, 11 bases remained unmatched. This CDR3 has 16 amino acids. The germline V gene has CDR1 MDHEN and CDR2 SYDVKM.